Included here is one T cell receptor (beta chain) sequence, with context. The DNA is left out, because the CDR3 cannot be placed on it with certainty; the CDR3 is given as TCRdb lists it. These data originate in a study of low-dose radiotherapy and immunotherapy resistance in tumors. TRAV- and TRBV-specific primers primed first-strand cDNA, covering alpha and beta chains. With a constant-region primer and a V-primer adapter, TCRs were subjected to approximately 21 PCR cycles of amplification. TCRdb passed the reads through MiXCR, listing each CDR3 protein once. The top ten hold over 2.5% of the sample, which has 65,000 to 100,000 distinct CDR3 sequences, 15% to 20% seen once. The CDR3 region is 22 residues in length, termini included. Germline V gene sequence: CDR1 SGDLS, CDR2 YYNGEE. Time point denoted: before trial treatment.

The receptor comes from a male donor with prostate cancer. The rearrangement uses TRBV9 and TRBJ2-3. The sample was PBMCs, taken before treatment. CDR3 loop: CASTNQTSMYLCASKGPDTQYF.